This T cell receptor beta chain derives from a study of blood T cells in healthy people across ages. For the second PCR, which ran for roughly 7 to 11 cycles, a sample-barcoded 5' primer and a J-beta primer mix were used. TCRdb independently ran MiXCR on the 5' RACE reads; one entry per CDR3 protein. The data hold about 720,000 distinct CDR3 sequences, with roughly 25% observed a single time. The V end was cut by 1 base, the J end by 3 bases, with 10 bases between. Germline V gene data show CDR1 as LGHNA and CDR2 as YSLEER. The CDR3 runs 15 residues. This clonotype was counted a few times. The same specimen was also included in a second study, on T cells of mothers and their children.

This receptor was obtained from a boy younger than 18 in good health. The genes are TRBV4-3 and TRBJ2-1; maybe TRBD2 (5 bases). The sequenced material came from blood. The CDR3 bases are TGCGCCAGCAGCCAAGGTTCGGAGGTCTACAATGAGCAGTTCTTC. It encodes CASSQGSEVYNEQFF.